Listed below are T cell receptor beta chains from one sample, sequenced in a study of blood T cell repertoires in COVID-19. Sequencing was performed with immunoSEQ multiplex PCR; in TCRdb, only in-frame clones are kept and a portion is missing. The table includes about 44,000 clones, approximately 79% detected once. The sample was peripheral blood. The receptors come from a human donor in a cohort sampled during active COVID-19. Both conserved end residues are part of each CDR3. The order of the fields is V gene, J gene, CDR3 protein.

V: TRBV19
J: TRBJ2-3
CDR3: CASSMYRVGGTDTQYF

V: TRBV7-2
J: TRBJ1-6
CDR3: CASSWAGGVGSPLHF

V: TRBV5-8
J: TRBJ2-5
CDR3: CASSLGRQGTETQYF

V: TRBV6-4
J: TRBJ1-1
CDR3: CASSDSPLQGDYTEAFF

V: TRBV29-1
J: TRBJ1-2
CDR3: CSVVVANYGYTF

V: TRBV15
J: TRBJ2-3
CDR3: CATSRSQGAVDTQYF

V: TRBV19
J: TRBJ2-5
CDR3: CASSIGQVFETQYF

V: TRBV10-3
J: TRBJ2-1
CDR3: CAISETGHEQFF

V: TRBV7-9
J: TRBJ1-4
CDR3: CASSVGGSEKLFF

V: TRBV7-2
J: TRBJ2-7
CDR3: CATGDFPYEQYF

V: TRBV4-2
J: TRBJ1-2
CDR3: CASSQVDRAYGYTF

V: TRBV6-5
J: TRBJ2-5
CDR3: CASSYSGLAVETQYF

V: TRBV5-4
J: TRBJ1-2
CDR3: CASRWTGGRYGYTF

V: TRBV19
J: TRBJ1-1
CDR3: CASRPQGGEAFF

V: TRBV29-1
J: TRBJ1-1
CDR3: CSVFQGTEAFF

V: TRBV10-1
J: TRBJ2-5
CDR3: CASVTGGAETQYF

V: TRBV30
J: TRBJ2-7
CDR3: CAWRDRLRYEQYF

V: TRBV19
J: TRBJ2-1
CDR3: CASSMTTAYNEQFF

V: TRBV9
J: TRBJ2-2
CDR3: CASSQTSSGTGELFF

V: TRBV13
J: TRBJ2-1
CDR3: CASSLGLAGVGEQFF

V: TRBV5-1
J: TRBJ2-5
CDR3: CASSAGLAGEETQYF

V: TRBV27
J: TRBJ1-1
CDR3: CASSTQGFTEAFF

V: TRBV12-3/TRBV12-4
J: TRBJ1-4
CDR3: CASSLDREGKLFF

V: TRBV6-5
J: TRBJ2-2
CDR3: CASSYPFTGELFF

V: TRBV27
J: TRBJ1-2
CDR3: CASSNDRVHGYTF

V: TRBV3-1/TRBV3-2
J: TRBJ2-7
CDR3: CASKGGRVVEQYF

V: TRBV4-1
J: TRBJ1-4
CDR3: CASSRRQTNEKLFF

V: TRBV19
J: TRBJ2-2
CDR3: CASSIGPIVTGELFF

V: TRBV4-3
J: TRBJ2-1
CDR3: CASSRVTSGGANEQFF